Listed here is a single T cell receptor (beta chain). Subjects with ophthalmopathy showed a Clinical Activity Score no lower than 3, a NOSPECS grade no lower than 4, and a duration shorter than 3 months. The CDR3 length is 17 residues. The trim removed 1 base at V and 3 bases at J, leaving 8 bases unmatched. Germline V gene sequence: CDR1 LGHDT, CDR2 YNNKEL (reference sequence). The source of the sample is a study of T cells in Graves' hyperthyroidism and ophthalmopathy. RNA transcripts gave rise to amplified TCR beta CDR3 regions. Initially, a first-round RT-PCR of the TCR CDR3 employed the HTBI primer set. TCRdb recomputed calls from the multiplex PCR reads with MiXCR, one row per CDR3 protein. Among hundreds of thousands of distinct CDR3 sequences listed, more than 20% were seen once.

This TCR was sampled from a man aged 25 to 40 with Graves' ophthalmopathy. Sequencing was performed on blood. The chain carries TRBV3-1 and TRBJ2-7, with 11 bases aligning to TRBD2. CDR3 bases: TGTGCCAGCAGCCAAGGCGGGACTAGCGGATTTTACTACGAGCAGTACTTC. Translating it yields CASSQGGTSGFYYEQYF.